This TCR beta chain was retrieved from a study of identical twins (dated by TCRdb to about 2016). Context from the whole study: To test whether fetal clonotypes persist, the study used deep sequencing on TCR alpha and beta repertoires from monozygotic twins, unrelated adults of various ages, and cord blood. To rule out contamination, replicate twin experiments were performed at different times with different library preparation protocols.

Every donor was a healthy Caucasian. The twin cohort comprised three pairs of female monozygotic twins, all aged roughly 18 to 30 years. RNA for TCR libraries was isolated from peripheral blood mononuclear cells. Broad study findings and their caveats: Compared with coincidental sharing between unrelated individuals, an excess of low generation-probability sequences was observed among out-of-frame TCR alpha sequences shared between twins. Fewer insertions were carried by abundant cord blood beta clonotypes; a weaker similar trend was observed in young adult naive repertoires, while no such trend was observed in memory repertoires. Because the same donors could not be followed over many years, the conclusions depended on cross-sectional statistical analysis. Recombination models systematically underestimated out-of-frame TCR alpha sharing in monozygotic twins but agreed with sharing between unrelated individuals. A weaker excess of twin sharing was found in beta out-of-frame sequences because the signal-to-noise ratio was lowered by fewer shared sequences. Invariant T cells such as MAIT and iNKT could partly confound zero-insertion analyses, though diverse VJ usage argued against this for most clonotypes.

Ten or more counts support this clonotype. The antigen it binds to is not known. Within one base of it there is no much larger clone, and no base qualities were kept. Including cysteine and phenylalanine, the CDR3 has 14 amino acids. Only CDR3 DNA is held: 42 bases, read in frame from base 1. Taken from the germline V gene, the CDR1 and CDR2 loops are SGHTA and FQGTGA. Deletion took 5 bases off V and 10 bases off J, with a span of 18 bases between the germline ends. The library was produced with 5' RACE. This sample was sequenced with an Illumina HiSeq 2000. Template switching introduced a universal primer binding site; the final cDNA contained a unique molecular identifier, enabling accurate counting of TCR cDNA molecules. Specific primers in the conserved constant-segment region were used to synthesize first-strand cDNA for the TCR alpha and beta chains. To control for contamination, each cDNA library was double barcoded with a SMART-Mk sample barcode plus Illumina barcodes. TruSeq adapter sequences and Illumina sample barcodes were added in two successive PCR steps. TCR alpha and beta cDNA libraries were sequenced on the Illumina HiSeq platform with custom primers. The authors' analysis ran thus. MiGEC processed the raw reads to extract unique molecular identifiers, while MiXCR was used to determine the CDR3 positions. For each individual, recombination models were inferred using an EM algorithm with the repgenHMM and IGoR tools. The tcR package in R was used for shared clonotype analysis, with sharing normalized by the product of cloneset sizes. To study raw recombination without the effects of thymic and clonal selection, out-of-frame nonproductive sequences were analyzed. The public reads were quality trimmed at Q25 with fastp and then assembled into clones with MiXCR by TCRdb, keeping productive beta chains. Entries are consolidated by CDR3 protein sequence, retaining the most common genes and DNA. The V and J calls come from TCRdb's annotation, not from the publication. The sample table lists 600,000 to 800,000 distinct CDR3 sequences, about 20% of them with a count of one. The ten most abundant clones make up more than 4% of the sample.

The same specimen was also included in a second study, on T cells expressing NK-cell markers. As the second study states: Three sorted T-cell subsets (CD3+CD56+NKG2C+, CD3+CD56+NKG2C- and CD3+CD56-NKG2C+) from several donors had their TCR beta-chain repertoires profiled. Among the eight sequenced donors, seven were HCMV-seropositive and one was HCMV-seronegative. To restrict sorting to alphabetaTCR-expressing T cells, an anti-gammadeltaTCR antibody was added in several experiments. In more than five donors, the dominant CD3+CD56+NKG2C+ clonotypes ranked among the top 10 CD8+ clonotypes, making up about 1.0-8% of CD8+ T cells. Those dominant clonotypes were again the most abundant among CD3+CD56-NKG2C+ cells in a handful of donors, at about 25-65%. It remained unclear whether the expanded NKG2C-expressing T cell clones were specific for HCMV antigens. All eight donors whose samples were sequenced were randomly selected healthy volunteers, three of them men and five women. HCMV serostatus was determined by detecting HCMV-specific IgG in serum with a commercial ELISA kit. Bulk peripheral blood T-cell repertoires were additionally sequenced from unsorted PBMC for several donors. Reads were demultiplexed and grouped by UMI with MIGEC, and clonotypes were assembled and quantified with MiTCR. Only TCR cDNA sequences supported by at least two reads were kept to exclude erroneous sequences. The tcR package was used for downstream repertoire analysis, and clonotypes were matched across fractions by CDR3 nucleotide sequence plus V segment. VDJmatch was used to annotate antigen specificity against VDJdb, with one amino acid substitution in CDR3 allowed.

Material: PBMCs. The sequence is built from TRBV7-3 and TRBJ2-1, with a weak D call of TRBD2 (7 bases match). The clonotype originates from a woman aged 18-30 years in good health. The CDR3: CASSPMGGGQEQFF. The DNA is TGTGCCAGCAGCCCTATGGGGGGGGGACAAGAGCAGTTCTTC.